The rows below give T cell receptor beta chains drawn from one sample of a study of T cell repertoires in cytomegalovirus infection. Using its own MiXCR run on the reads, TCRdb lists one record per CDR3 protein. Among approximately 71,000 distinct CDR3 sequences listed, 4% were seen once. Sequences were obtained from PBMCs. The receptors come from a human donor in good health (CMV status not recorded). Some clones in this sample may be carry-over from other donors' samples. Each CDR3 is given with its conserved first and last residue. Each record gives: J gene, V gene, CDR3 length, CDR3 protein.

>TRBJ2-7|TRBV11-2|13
CASSFIFRPEQYF
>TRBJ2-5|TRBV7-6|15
CASSLRLVLQETQYF
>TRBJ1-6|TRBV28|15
CASSFPQWGGSPLHF
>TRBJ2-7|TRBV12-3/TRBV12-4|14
CASSLRQGAYEQYF
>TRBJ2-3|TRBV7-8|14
CASSSPGTEYTQYF
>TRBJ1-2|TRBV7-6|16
CASTTPPTVPLYGYTF
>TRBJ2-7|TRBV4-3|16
CASSQDWDRDGDEQYF
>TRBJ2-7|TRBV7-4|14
CASSWGLAGAEQYF
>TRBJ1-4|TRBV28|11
CASSTRTVLFF
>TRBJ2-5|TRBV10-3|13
CATSAGTEETQYF
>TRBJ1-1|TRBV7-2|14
CASSSTDKYTEAFF
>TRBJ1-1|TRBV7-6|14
CASAPTGVNTEAFF
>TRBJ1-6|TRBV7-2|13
CASAKGPNSPLHF
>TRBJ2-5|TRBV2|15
CASSVDRGQQETQYF
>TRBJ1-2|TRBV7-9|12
CASSSEGYGYTF
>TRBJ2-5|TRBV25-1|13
CASSVDRVQTQYF
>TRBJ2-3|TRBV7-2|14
CASSLRPLTDTQYF
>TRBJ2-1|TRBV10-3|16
CAISRTGTSGDNEQFF
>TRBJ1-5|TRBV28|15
CASSLRTGTGGPQHF
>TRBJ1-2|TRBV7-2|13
CASSFPGIAGYTF
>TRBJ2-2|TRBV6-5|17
CASRSPSGSGRTGELFF
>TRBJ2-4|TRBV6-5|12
CASSPGGNVQYF
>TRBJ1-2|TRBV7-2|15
CASSLIAGKGYGYTF
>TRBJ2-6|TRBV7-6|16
CASSLGAVSGANVLTF
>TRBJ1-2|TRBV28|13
CASTEQGSYGYTF
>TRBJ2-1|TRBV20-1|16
CSASDKKTGQINEQFF
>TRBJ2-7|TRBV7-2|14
CASSIGTVPYEQYF
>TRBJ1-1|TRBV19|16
CASSRTYRGIGTEAFF